Detailed here is one TCR beta chain. Its antigen remains unknown. The entry originates in a study of cytomegalovirus exposure and HLA in healthy donors. Trimming took 5 bases from V and 10 from J, leaving 20 bases between them. Per the germline V gene, CDR1 is MNHEY and CDR2 is SVGAGI. The CDR3 consists of 15 residues. Overall study findings and caveats: TCR beta sequences numbering about 17,000 were associated with HLA alleles at 0.05 false discovery rate in a later analysis. Most CMV-associated TCR beta chains appeared HLA-restricted in a later analysis. Immune exposure information comprised only CMV serostatus.

60 Vbeta and 13 Jbeta primers were used in PCR. Method: immunoSEQ multiplex PCR; TCRdb's copy keeps in-frame clones and lacks some. The profile shows approximately 180,000 clones, roughly 80% of them singletons. Input material: PBMCs. The TCR comes from a woman between 50 and 59 years old in good health and CMV-seronegative. This chain connects TRBV6-5 to TRBJ1-4; weak D call: TRBD1 (5 bases). CDR3 in amino acids: CASSPRTSGEGKLFF. The CDR3 DNA follows: TGTGCCAGCAGTCCTCGGACATCGGGGGAAGGAAAACTGTTTTTT.